These 6 T cell receptor beta chains came from one sample sequenced in a study of blood T cell repertoires in COVID-19. Profiling relied on immunoSEQ multiplex PCR, and the TCRdb table lists in-frame clones only, not all of them. The sample includes some 150,000 clones, 70% to 85% of them seen just once. Sequenced: PBMCs or T cells enriched from blood (not recorded which). These receptors were collected from a man in his fifties who had recovered from COVID-19.

This chain uses TRBV19 with TRBJ2-5, with TRBD1 matching 8 bases. V was pared by 3 bases and J by 0 bases, with 3 bases of the junction left unmatched. Germline loops: CDR1 LNHDA, CDR2 SQIVND (reference sequence). The CDR3 sequence is 15 residues long. DNA for the CDR3: TGTGCCAGTAGTATTACGACAGGGGACCAAGAGACCCAGTACTTC. The encoded protein is CASSITTGDQETQYF.

The rearrangement joins TRBV13 to TRBJ2-1, with 7 bases fitting TRBD1. Per the germline V gene, CDR1 is PRHDT and CDR2 is FYEKMQ (reference sequence). The J segment lost 0 bases and the V segment lost 6 bases, leaving 5 bases of the junction unmatched. The CDR3 runs to 15 residues. The CDR3 DNA is TGTGCCAGCAGTCCGGGACAGAGCTCCTACAATGAGCAGTTCTTC. It translates to CASSPGQSSYNEQFF.

This clone was picked up many times. The chain uses TRBV5-6 and TRBJ1-1, with unresolved D. The CDR3 is made up of 14 amino acids. V lost 4 bases, J lost 1 base, and 11 bases lay in between. Per the germline V gene, CDR1 is SGHDT and CDR2 is YYEEEE. In DNA form, the CDR3 reads TGTGCCAGCAGCCCTTATGACAAGAACACTGAAGCTTTCTTT. Translated: CASSPYDKNTEAFF.

This sequence joins TRBV19 and TRBJ1-1, with TRBD1 as a possible D gene (6 bases). Per the germline V gene, CDR1 is LNHDA and CDR2 is SQIVND (reference sequence). V gave up 3 bases and J gave up 3 bases, with 17 bases separating them. The CDR3 runs 16 residues. As DNA, the CDR3 is TGTGCCAGTAGTATTACCCCAAGGGGGTTTTACACTGAAGCTTTCTTT. Protein: CASSITPRGFYTEAFF. The full variable domain, completed using reference TRBV19 and TRBJ1-1, is DGGITQSPKYLFRKEGQNVTLSCEQNLNHDAMYWYRQDPGQGLRLIYYSQIVNDFQKGDIAEGYSVSREKKESFPLTVTSAQKNPTAFYLCASSITPRGFYTEAFFGQGTRLTVV.

The chain joins TRBV10-1 to TRBJ2-7; D unresolved. This CDR3 region has 15 residues. V dropped 0 bases and J dropped 0 bases, with 9 bases sitting between them. The germline V gene encodes CDR1 WNHNN and CDR2 SYGVQD (reference sequence). The CDR3 reads CASSESGRPSYEQYF. CDR3 in DNA: TGCGCCAGCAGTGAGTCGGGCAGGCCCTCCTACGAGCAGTACTTC.

As DNA, the CDR3 is TGTGCCAGCAGTCTAAAAGGGGTCAATGAGCAGTTCTTC. This translates into CASSLKGVNEQFF. The chain uses TRBV7-3 and TRBJ2-1, with a weak D call TRBD1 (5 bases). Trimming left V 6 bases short and J 6 bases short, with 12 bases between. Germline V gene data show CDR1 as SGHTA and CDR2 as FQGTGA. The CDR3 totals 13 residues.